These 24 T cell receptor beta chains were all obtained from the same sample, sequenced in a study of blood T cell repertoires in COVID-19. Profiled with immunoSEQ multiplex PCR; TCRdb holds only in-frame clones, not every one. The data show approximately 200,000 clones, about 91% seen once. The sample was peripheral blood. The receptor source for this set is a woman in her thirties with acute or convalescent COVID-19.

This clone appeared a single time. The V and J genes are TRBV24-1 and TRBJ2-1, with a tentative D call TRBD2 (5 bases). Trimming removed 0 bases from V and 7 bases from J, with 12 bases in between. CDR1 is KGHDR, CDR2 SFDVKD, per germline. The CDR3 has 15 amino acids. CDR3 residues: CATSDLQIGSNEQFF. CDR3 bases: TGTGCCACCAGTGATTTGCAGATTGGGAGTAATGAGCAGTTCTTC.

The chain has TRBV30 and TRBJ2-7; TRBD2 matches 7 bases. This CDR3 region has 16 residues. The V and J ends lost 4 bases and 0 bases, in that order; junction bases with no gene match: 12. The germline V gene encodes CDR1 GTSNPN and CDR2 SVGIG (reference sequence). The CDR3 protein is CAWTRETSYFSYEQYF. CDR3 coding DNA: TGTGCCTGGACCAGGGAGACTAGCTACTTCTCCTACGAGCAGTACTTC.

This chain connects TRBV19 to TRBJ2-3; no reliable D call. Trimming removed 0 bases at V and 9 bases at J, with 10 bases between. The CDR3 totals 13 residues. CDR1 LNHDA and CDR2 SQIVND come from the germline V gene (reference sequence). The CDR3 DNA reads TGTGCCAGTAGTATAGAGACTTCCAGCACGCAGTATTTT. Amino acids: CASSIETSSTQYF.

The table lists this clone with a few counts. The J gene is TRBJ1-4, the V gene TRBV7-9; D is unresolved. Trimming removed 5 bases from V and 10 bases from J, with 14 bases in between. From germline, CDR1 is SEHNR and CDR2 FQNEAQ (reference sequence). The CDR3 consists of 13 residues. Here the CDR3 reads CASSPQSHGKLFF. The CDR3 coding sequence is TGTGCCAGCAGCCCCCAGTCTCATGGAAAACTGTTTTTT.

This chain links TRBV5-5 with TRBJ1-1; D gene ambiguous. The germline V and J ends were trimmed by 1 base and 1 base, with 8 bases remaining between them. CDR1 is SGHKS, CDR2 YYEKEE, per germline (reference sequence). The CDR3 extends over 14 amino acids. CDR3 bases: TGTGCCAGCAGCTTGCAGATTCAGAACACTGAAGCTTTCTTT. It yields the protein CASSLQIQNTEAFF.

This sequence joins TRBV18 and TRBJ2-7; 9 bases are shared with TRBD1. CDR3 length equals 15 residues. CDR1 and CDR2 (germline): KGHSH, LQKENI. V gave up 3 bases and J gave up 6 bases; unmatched junction bases: 9. CDR3 coding DNA: TGTGCCAGCTCACCGGTGGGACAGGGTTTTTTCGAGCAGTACTTC. Translating gives CASSPVGQGFFEQYF.

In the case of this clone: Because it lacks the conserved phenylalanine or tryptophan at the end, this CDR3 is likely a read error. The DNA is omitted, as the CDR3 cannot be located on it reliably, and the CDR3 follows TCRdb's listing. The chain carries TRBV21-1 and TRBJ2-3; TRBD2 is the table's D call, not checked against the DNA. TRBV21-1 is tagged as a pseudogene. Including both end residues, the CDR3 is 10 amino acids long. Here the CDR3 reads CASSSGLAGV.

V usage is TRBV5-1 and J usage is TRBJ2-2; possible D gene TRBD2, 6 bases. The CDR3 covers 16 residues. V was cut by 2 bases and J by 4 bases, with 15 bases left in between. Germline V lookup: CDR1 SGHRS, CDR2 YFSETQ. CDR3: CASSLSQRAGTGELFF. The CDR3 DNA follows: TGCGCCAGCAGCTTATCCCAGCGGGCGGGCACCGGGGAGCTGTTTTTT.

This rearrangement joins TRBV28 to TRBJ2-5; 8 bases fit TRBD2. This CDR3 is 13 amino acids long. V shed 6 bases, J shed 5 bases, and the junction held 5 bases outside the gene matches. CDR1 is MDHEN, CDR2 SYDVKM, per germline. The chain's CDR3 is CASSGRVGETQYF. The CDR3 DNA sequence: TGTGCCAGCAGCGGGAGGGTGGGGGAGACCCAGTACTTC.

V is TRBV18 and J is TRBJ2-5; maybe TRBD1 (6 bases). CDR3 size: 15 residues. Germline CDR1 reads KGHSH; CDR2 reads LQKENI. Deletions cut 3 bases from V and 4 bases from J, with 15 bases between. The CDR3: CASSPLGQLIETQYF. The CDR3 region has the DNA TGTGCCAGCTCACCCCTTGGACAGCTAATAGAGACCCAGTACTTC.

This clone has just one count. The chain carries TRBV24-1 and TRBJ1-3, with unresolved D. Germline values: CDR1 KGHDR, CDR2 SFDVKD. CDR3 length: 16 residues. Deletions cut 4 bases from V and 0 bases from J, with 12 bases between. In DNA, the CDR3 is TGTGCCACCAGTGACCCCCGAGGGCCCTCTGGAAACACCATATATTTT. Residues: CATSDPRGPSGNTIYF.

The chain links TRBV7-2 to TRBJ2-2, with 7 bases that match TRBD2. V lost 4 bases, J lost 6 bases, and 2 bases stayed unmatched. There are 13 residues in the CDR3. The V gene's germline CDR1 is SGHTA and CDR2 FQGNSA. DNA of the CDR3: TGTGCCAGCAGCTCCGCGGGAGCCGGGGAGCTGTTTTTT. It specifies CASSSAGAGELFF.

The V and J genes are TRBV18 and TRBJ2-7; 11 bases fit TRBD2. The CDR3 is made up of 15 amino acids. V shed 1 base and J 4 bases; nucleotides not matched to a gene: 3. Germline CDR1 KGHSH, CDR2 LQKENI. CDR3 amino acids: CASSPLLAGAYEQYF. The CDR3, as DNA: TGTGCCAGCTCACCACTACTAGCGGGAGCTTACGAGCAGTACTTC.

This clone was seen only once. This rearrangement joins TRBV2 to TRBJ1-2; no clear D gene. Germline CDR1 reads SNHLY; CDR2 reads FYNNEI. This CDR3 region has 12 residues. V was clipped by 5 bases and J by 10 bases, with 14 bases between them. The CDR3 DNA sequence: TGTGCCAGCAGTCCCGAGTACGGGGACTACACCTTC. This translates into CASSPEYGDYTF.

J is TRBJ2-5 and V is TRBV4-1, with TRBD1 as a possible D gene (5 bases). Trimming took 4 bases from V and 10 from J, leaving 22 bases between them. This CDR3 has 15 residues. The germline V gene encodes CDR1 MGHRA and CDR2 YSYEKL. CDR3 amino acids: CASSLEYRPRVGQYF. The CDR3 coding sequence is TGCGCCAGCAGCCTAGAATACAGGCCCAGAGTTGGCCAGTACTTC.

The chain has TRBV19 and TRBJ1-4; D not resolved. V dropped 3 bases and J dropped 3 bases, with 8 bases sitting between them. This CDR3 has 14 amino acids. Germline CDR1 reads LNHDA; CDR2 reads SQIVND (reference sequence). The CDR3 DNA follows: TGTGCCAGTAGTATCGCGGGGTCTAATGAAAAACTGTTTTTT. Translation: CASSIAGSNEKLFF.

V usage is TRBV30 and J usage is TRBJ2-7; D is ambiguous. V was shortened by 1 base and J by 0 bases, with 10 bases between the two germline ends. Per the germline V gene, CDR1 is GTSNPN and CDR2 is SVGIG (reference sequence). The CDR3 runs to 14 residues. The CDR3 DNA sequence: TGTGCCTGGAGTGGTCTAGATAGCTCCTACGAGCAGTACTTC. Translation: CAWSGLDSSYEQYF. Full variable domain (remainder filled in from reference TRBV30 and TRBJ2-7): SQTIHQWPATLVQPVGSPLSLECTVEGTSNPNLYWYRQAAGRGLQLLFYSVGIGQISSEVPQNLSASRPQDRQFILSSKKLLLSDSGFYLCAWSGLDSSYEQYFGPGTRLTVT.

The rearrangement uses TRBV3-1 (or the pseudogene TRBV3-2) and TRBJ2-2; D is undetermined. Trimming shortened V by 3 bases and J by 4 bases, and 12 bases separated the two germline ends. Germline CDR1 reads LGHDT; CDR2 reads YNNKEL (reference sequence). The CDR3 spans 15 residues. Here the CDR3 reads CASSQGDTCTGELFF. CDR3 DNA sequence: TGTGCCAGCAGCCAGGGCGACACATGCACCGGGGAGCTGTTTTTT.

V gene TRBV6-6 combines with J gene TRBJ2-1, with 7 bases lining up with TRBD2. The CDR3 length is 11 residues. Germline V gives CDR1 MNHNY, CDR2 SVGAGI (reference sequence). J was trimmed by 12 bases and V by 6 bases; bases with no gene match: 5. The CDR3 DNA reads as TGTGCCAGCAGCACCGGGACTACGCAGTTCTTC. Residues: CASSTGTTQFF.

V usage is TRBV3-1 (or the pseudogene TRBV3-2) and J usage is TRBJ1-2, with D tentatively TRBD1 (5 bases). The CDR3 is 12 residues long. Germline values: CDR1 LGHDT, CDR2 YNNKEL (reference sequence). The V end was cut by 8 bases, the J end by 4 bases, with 11 bases between. The CDR3 region is CASRGTFYGYTF. CDR3 in DNA: TGTGCCAGCCGGGGGACGTTCTATGGCTACACCTTC.

The chain uses TRBV27 and TRBJ2-3; D is unclear. Germline CDR1 reads MNHEY; CDR2 reads SMNVEV (reference sequence). The V end lost 0 bases, the J end lost 3 bases, and 7 bases lay between the germline ends. The CDR3 is 14 residues long. CDR3 protein: CASSLSRNTDTQYF. The CDR3 DNA reads TGTGCCAGCAGTTTATCGCGAAATACAGATACGCAGTATTTT.

V usage is TRBV12-5 and J usage is TRBJ1-1; the D gene is possibly TRBD1 (5 bases). Germline V lookup: CDR1 LGHNT, CDR2 FRNRAP. This CDR3 has 14 amino acids. V lost 7 bases and J 1 base, leaving 13 bases between the germline ends. Here the CDR3 reads CASVGRVANTEAFF. DNA for the CDR3: TGTGCTAGTGTGGGCAGGGTGGCGAACACTGAAGCTTTCTTT.

A word on this clone: Its ends do not fully match the called genes, so a read error is possible. V is TRBV7-7 and J is TRBJ2-1, with D possibly matching TRBD1 (7 bases). CDR1 is SSHAT and CDR2 is FNYEAQ in the germline V gene (reference sequence). The CDR3 sequence is 13 residues long. In nucleotides, the CDR3 is TGTGCTAGCAGCCCAGGGGGGTACAATGAGCAGTTCTTC. The encoded protein is CASSPGGYNEQFF.

This clone was picked up one time. This sequence joins TRBV11-3 and TRBJ1-2; 7 nucleotides align to TRBD1. The CDR3 extends over 12 amino acids. With 4 bases clipped from V and 13 bases from J, the junction kept 9 bases outside the gene matches. Germline CDR1 SGHNT, CDR2 YENEEA. DNA of the CDR3: TGTGCCAGCAGCTACACAGACAGGGAAGGCACCTTC. It encodes CASSYTDREGTF. Variable domain in full (rest from reference TRBV11-3 and TRBJ1-2): EAGVVQSPRYKIIEKKQPVAFWCNPISGHNTLYWYLQNLGQGPELLIRYENEEAVDDSQLPKDRFSAERLKGVDSTLKIQPAELGDSAVYLCASSYTDREGTFGSGTRLTVV.